Given below is one TCR beta chain in context. This CDR3 has 12 residues. This entry comes from a study of CXCR3-negative and CXCR3-positive naive CD8 T cells. The authors made the TRB cDNA libraries by 5' RACE using UMI labels. TCRdb reanalyzed the 5' RACE reads, giving one entry per CDR3 protein sequence and no DNA. The table for this sample gives some 130,000 distinct CDR3 sequences. This receptor was identified in a human donor in good health. Some clones in this sample may be carry-over from other donors' samples. The sample taken for sequencing was naive CXCR3- CD8+ T cells from blood. Noted subset: CD45RO-CCR7+CD27+CD95- naive CD8+ T cells lacking CXCR3 (TNR3-). The chain combines TRBV12-3 or TRBV12-4 with TRBJ1-5. The CDR3 reads CASKLKYQPQHF.